The 22 T cell receptor beta chains below come from one sample, sequenced in a study of memory CD4+ T cells and cytomegalovirus serostatus. Assay: immunoSEQ multiplex PCR; the TCRdb copy retains only in-frame clones and omits some. The table includes approximately 46,000 clones, more than 60% detected once. Single viable CD3+CD4+CD8-CD45RO+ cells were sorted as the memory CD4+ T cells. Sequenced input: memory CD4+ T cells from blood. The receptors here all came from an adult in good health and CMV-seronegative.

V usage is TRBV6-1 and J usage is TRBJ2-3, with a possible D match to TRBD2 (5 bases). The CDR3 is 14 amino acids. The V gene's germline CDR1 is MNHNS and CDR2 SASEGT. Deletions cut 7 bases from V and 2 bases from J, with 13 bases between. CDR3 nucleotides: TGTGCCAGCAACCTAGCTCGGTCCACAGATACGCAGTATTTT. It yields the protein CASNLARSTDTQYF.

This clone was found once. V usage is TRBV7-9 and J usage is TRBJ1-5; 7 positions match TRBD1. The ends lost 4 bases at V and 2 bases at J; junction bases unmatched: 8. The CDR3 runs to 16 residues. Looked up from germline, CDR1 is SEHNR and CDR2 is FQNEAQ (reference sequence). The chain's CDR3 is CASSSGGTGGNQPQHF. For the CDR3, the DNA is TGTGCCAGCAGCTCAGGGGGGACGGGCGGCAATCAGCCCCAGCATTTT. Combining the CDR3 with reference TRBV7-9 and TRBJ1-5 gives the whole variable domain DTGVSQNPRHKITKRGQNVTFRCDPISEHNRLYWYRQTLGQGPEFLTYFQNEAQLEKSRLLSDRFSAERPKGSFSTLEIQRTEQGDSAMYLCASSSGGTGGNQPQHFGDGTRLSIL.

The chain carries TRBV27 and TRBJ2-3, with unresolved D. The CDR3 has 13 amino acids. CDR1 MNHEY and CDR2 SMNVEV come from the germline V gene (reference sequence). The ends were cut back, 6 bases at V and 1 base at J, with 8 bases in the middle. The CDR3 sequence: CASSLTGTDTQYF. The CDR3 DNA sequence: TGTGCCAGCAGCCTGACTGGCACAGATACGCAGTATTTT.

The chain carries TRBV7-8 and TRBJ1-2, with D uncertain. Trimming removed 5 bases from V and 6 bases from J, with 10 bases in between. This CDR3 has 12 residues. Looked up from germline, CDR1 is SGHVS and CDR2 is FQNEAQ. The CDR3 bases are TGTGCCAGCAGCGTGGAGAGGGATGGCTACACCTTC. Protein: CASSVERDGYTF.

The chain couples TRBV4-1 to TRBJ1-4; D might be TRBD1 (6 bases). The CDR3 extends over 16 amino acids. V was trimmed by 1 base and J by 4 bases, leaving 13 bases between them. Germline CDR1 and CDR2: MGHRA and YSYEKL. The CDR3 coding sequence is TGCGCCAGCAGCCAAGTGTCGGAAGGGGGTAATGAAAAACTGTTTTTT. Translating gives CASSQVSEGGNEKLFF.

This clone was observed once. The chain carries TRBV7-9 and TRBJ1-2; possible D gene TRBD1, 5 bases. The CDR3 runs 15 residues. Germline lookup yields CDR1 SEHNR and CDR2 FQNEAQ (reference sequence). V lost 5 bases, J lost 8 bases, and 21 bases lay in between. The CDR3 DNA follows: TGTGCCAGCAGCCCCACCGCGCAGGGTCTAGGGGGCTACACCTTC. It is translated as CASSPTAQGLGGYTF.

V is TRBV6-6 and J is TRBJ2-6; no clear D gene. Germline-derived CDR1 and CDR2 are MNHNY and SVGAGI (reference sequence). The CDR3 is 15 residues long. Trimming cost V 6 bases and J 0 bases, with 9 bases left between them. The DNA for the CDR3 is TGTGCCAGCAGGTTTATAGGCTCTGGGGCCAACGTCCTGACTTTC. Translation: CASRFIGSGANVLTF.

V usage is TRBV5-1 and J usage is TRBJ1-1, with 7 bases lining up with TRBD1. Germline V lookup: CDR1 SGHRS, CDR2 YFSETQ. The CDR3 runs 15 residues. V was pared by 2 bases and J by 1 base, with 5 bases of the junction left unmatched. The CDR3 sequence is CASSLDRAGNTEAFF. In DNA form, the CDR3 reads TGCGCCAGCAGCTTAGACAGGGCCGGGAACACTGAAGCTTTCTTT.

V is TRBV5-1 and J is TRBJ2-7; no definite D call. The V gene lost 5 bases and the J gene lost 2 bases, with 14 bases spanning the gap. This CDR3 is built from 14 residues. Germline V lookup: CDR1 SGHRS, CDR2 YFSETQ. The CDR3 DNA is TGCGCCAGCAGTCTTGATGCGTTGGCCTACGAGCAGTACTTC. Amino acids: CASSLDALAYEQYF.

The rearrangement links TRBV7-3 to TRBJ1-6; 8 bases align to TRBD1. Per the germline V gene, CDR1 is SGHTA and CDR2 is FQGTGA. V lost 0 bases to trimming and J lost 8 bases; unmatched junction nucleotides: 6. The CDR3 totals 16 residues. The CDR3 sequence: CASSLTSGGPDSPLHF. CDR3 DNA: TGTGCCAGCAGCTTAACCTCAGGGGGCCCTGATTCACCCCTCCACTTT.

The rearrangement links TRBV5-6 to TRBJ2-2, with 8 nucleotides matching TRBD1. Per the germline V gene, CDR1 is SGHDT and CDR2 is YYEEEE. The V gene end was trimmed by 1 base and the J gene end by 3 bases; junction bases not matched to a gene: 2. This CDR3 is 15 amino acids long. This CDR3 is CASSLRDRYTGELFF. CDR3 sequence (DNA): TGTGCCAGCAGCTTGAGGGACAGGTACACCGGGGAGCTGTTTTTT.

This chain links TRBV7-2 with TRBJ1-5; TRBD1 is a possible D gene (5 bases). In germline, CDR1 is SGHTA, CDR2 FQGNSA. CDR3 size: 15 residues. V dropped 5 bases and J dropped 5 bases, with 16 bases sitting between them. CDR3: CASSPDGAGHQPQHF. The CDR3 DNA sequence: TGTGCCAGCAGCCCAGACGGGGCAGGGCATCAGCCCCAGCATTTT.

The rearrangement uses TRBV7-9 and TRBJ1-1; perhaps TRBD1 as D (5 bases). The V and J ends lost 0 bases and 1 base respectively, with 6 bases between them. The CDR3 contains 14 residues. Germline CDR1 is SEHNR and CDR2 is FQNEAQ (reference sequence). The CDR3 loop reads CASSLAGANTEAFF. The CDR3 DNA reads as TGTGCCAGCAGCTTAGCAGGGGCGAACACTGAAGCTTTCTTT.

CDR3 residues: CASSDRDTTGETQYF. The CDR3, as DNA: TGCGCCAGCAGCGACCGGGACACCACAGGGGAGACCCAGTACTTC. The V call is TRBV10-1, the J call TRBJ2-5, with a tentative D call TRBD1 (6 bases). With 6 bases removed from V and 5 bases from J, the gap between germline ends came to 19 bases. The germline CDR1 and CDR2 sequences are WNHNN and SYGVQD (reference sequence). The CDR3 has 15 residues.

Comment on this clone: Compared with germline, one end of the junction differs, possibly owing to a read error. The chain employs TRBV7-9 and TRBJ2-3, with a weak D call TRBD1 (5 bases). This CDR3 is 15 amino acids long. In germline, CDR1 is SEHNR, CDR2 FQNEAQ (reference sequence). CDR3 sequence reads: CASSPPAAGRIRSVF. DNA of the CDR3: TGTGCCAGCAGCCCCCCAGCTGCAGGGCGTATACGCAGTGTTTTT.

The CDR3 coding sequence is TGTGCCAGCAGCCAATTTTATAATTCACCCCTCCACTTT. Amino acids: CASSQFYNSPLHF. V and J are TRBV14 and TRBJ1-6; D is uncertain. Germline V gene data show CDR1 as SGHDN and CDR2 as FVKESK. V was pared by 2 bases and J by 4 bases, with 3 bases between. The CDR3 totals 13 residues. Looking up the rest from reference TRBV14 and TRBJ1-6 gives the full variable domain: EAGVTQFPSHSVIEKGQTVTLRCDPISGHDNLYWYRRVMGKEIKFLLHFVKESKQDESGMPNNRFLAERTGGTYSTLKVQPAELEDSGVYFCASSQFYNSPLHFGNGTRLTVT.

This chain connects TRBV6-6 to TRBJ2-2; tentatively, D is TRBD1 (6 bases). The germline CDR1 and CDR2 sequences are MNHNY and SVGAGI (reference sequence). The ends were cut back, 5 bases at V and 0 bases at J, with 7 bases in the middle. The CDR3 length is 14 residues. The CDR3 coding sequence is TGTGCCAGCAGTAGGGGGACGAACACCGGGGAGCTGTTTTTT. The encoded protein is CASSRGTNTGELFF.

V and J are TRBV5-1 and TRBJ2-7; the match to TRBD1 covers 11 bases. J lost 1 base, V lost 5 bases, and 5 bases had no gene match. The CDR3 spans 15 residues. Looked up from germline, CDR1 is SGHRS and CDR2 is YFSETQ. The CDR3 coding sequence is TGCGCCAGCAGTAGGGGACAGGGGGTTTCCTACGAGCAGTACTTC. This gives the protein CASSRGQGVSYEQYF.

This clone is labeled medium-sized. V and J are TRBV15 and TRBJ2-7; the match to TRBD1 covers 7 bases. The trim removed 4 bases at V and 5 bases at J, leaving 5 bases unmatched. This CDR3 is built from 13 residues. Germline V gene lookup returns CDR1 LNHNV and CDR2 YYDKDF (reference sequence). CDR3 nucleotide sequence: TGTGCCACCAGCACAAGACAGGGCCACGAGCAGTACTTC. Translating it yields CATSTRQGHEQYF. Variable domain in full (rest from reference TRBV15 and TRBJ2-7): DAMVIQNPRYQVTQFGKPVTLSCSQTLNHNVMYWYQQKSSQAPKLLFHYYDKDFNNEADTPDNFQSRRPNTSFCFLDIRSPGLGDTAMYLCATSTRQGHEQYFGPGTRLTVT.

The CDR3 loop reads CASSPRGQNTGELFF. The CDR3 region has the DNA TGTGCCAGCTCACCACGGGGGCAGAACACCGGGGAGCTGTTTTTT. V is TRBV18 and J is TRBJ2-2, with TRBD1 as a possible D gene (6 bases). V shed 1 base and J shed 1 base, with 7 bases lying between them. The CDR3 length is 15 residues. Germline V gene data show CDR1 as KGHSH and CDR2 as LQKENI.

The chain recombines TRBV6-6 with TRBJ2-7; TRBD2 agrees at 7 bases. V was clipped by 5 bases and J by 4 bases; unmatched bases: 5. This CDR3 has 13 amino acids. The germline gives CDR1 MNHNY, CDR2 SVGAGI (reference sequence). The CDR3 DNA reads TGTGCCAGCAGTCTTAGGGGAGGGTACGAGCAGTACTTC. Amino acids: CASSLRGGYEQYF.

In regard to this clone: Compared with germline, one end of the junction differs, possibly owing to a read error. The gene calls are TRBV7-2 and TRBJ1-5, with TRBD1 matching 7 bases. The CDR3 is 12 amino acids. The V gene's germline CDR1 is SGHTA and CDR2 FQGNSA. Here the CDR3 DNA reads TGTGCCAGCAGCTCCGGACAGGAGCCTCAGCATTTT. This encodes CASSSGQEPQHF. Using reference TRBV7-2 and TRBJ1-5 for the parts outside the CDR3, the full variable domain is GAGVSQSPSNKVTEKGKDVELRCDPISGHTALYWYRQSLGQGLEFLIYFQGNSAPDKSGLPSDRFSAERTGGSVSTLTIQRTQQEDSAVYLCASSSGQEPQHFGDGTRLSIL.